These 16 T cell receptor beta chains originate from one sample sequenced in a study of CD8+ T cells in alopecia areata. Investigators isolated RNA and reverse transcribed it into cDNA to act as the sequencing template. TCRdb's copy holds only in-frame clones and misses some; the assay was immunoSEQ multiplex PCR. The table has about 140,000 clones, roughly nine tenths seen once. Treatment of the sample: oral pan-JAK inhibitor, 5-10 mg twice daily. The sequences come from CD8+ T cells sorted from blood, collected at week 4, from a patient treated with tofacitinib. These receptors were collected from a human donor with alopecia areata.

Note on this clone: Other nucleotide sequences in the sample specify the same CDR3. The CDR3 spells CASSFGGSYEQYF. CDR3 in DNA: TGTGCCAGCAGCTTCGGCGGCTCCTACGAGCAGTACTTC. The chain has TRBV7-9 and TRBJ2-7; D gene ambiguous. Germline V gene sequence: CDR1 SEHNR, CDR2 FQNEAQ (reference sequence). This CDR3 spans 13 amino acids. V shed 3 bases and J shed 0 bases, with 6 bases lying between them.

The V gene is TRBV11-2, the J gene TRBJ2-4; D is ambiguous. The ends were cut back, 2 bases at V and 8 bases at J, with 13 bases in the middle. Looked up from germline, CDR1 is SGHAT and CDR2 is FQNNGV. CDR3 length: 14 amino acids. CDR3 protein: CASSLRPLRYIQYF. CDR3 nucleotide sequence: TGTGCCAGCAGCTTAAGGCCACTCCGCTACATTCAGTACTTC.

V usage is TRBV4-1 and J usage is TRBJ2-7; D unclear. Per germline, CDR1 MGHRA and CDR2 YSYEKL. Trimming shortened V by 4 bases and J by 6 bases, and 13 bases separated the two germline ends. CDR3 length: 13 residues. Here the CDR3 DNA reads TGCGCCAGCAGCCTGTCAGAGTCCCTCGAGCAGTACTTC. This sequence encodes CASSLSESLEQYF.

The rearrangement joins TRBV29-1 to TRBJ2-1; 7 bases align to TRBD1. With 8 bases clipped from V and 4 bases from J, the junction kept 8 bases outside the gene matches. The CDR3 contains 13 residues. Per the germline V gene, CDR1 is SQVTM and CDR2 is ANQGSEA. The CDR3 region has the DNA TGCAGCCTTGGGACAGAGACATACAATGAGCAGTTCTTC. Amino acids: CSLGTETYNEQFF.

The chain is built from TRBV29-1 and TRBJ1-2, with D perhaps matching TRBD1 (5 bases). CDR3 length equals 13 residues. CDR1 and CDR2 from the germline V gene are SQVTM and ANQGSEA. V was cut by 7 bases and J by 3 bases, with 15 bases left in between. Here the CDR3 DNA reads TGCAGCGCTCCCACAGGATCGGACTATGGCTACACCTTC. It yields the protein CSAPTGSDYGYTF.

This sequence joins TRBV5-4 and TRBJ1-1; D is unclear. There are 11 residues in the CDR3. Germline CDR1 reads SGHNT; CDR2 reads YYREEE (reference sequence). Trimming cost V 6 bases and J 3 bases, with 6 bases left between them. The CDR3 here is CASIKDTEAFF. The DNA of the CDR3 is TGTGCCAGCATCAAGGACACTGAAGCTTTCTTT. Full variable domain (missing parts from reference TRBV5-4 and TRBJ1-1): ETGVTQSPTHLIKTRGQQVTLRCSSQSGHNTVSWYQQALGQGPQFIFQYYREEENGRGNFPPRFSGLQFPNYSSELNVNALELDDSALYLCASIKDTEAFFGQGTRLTVV.

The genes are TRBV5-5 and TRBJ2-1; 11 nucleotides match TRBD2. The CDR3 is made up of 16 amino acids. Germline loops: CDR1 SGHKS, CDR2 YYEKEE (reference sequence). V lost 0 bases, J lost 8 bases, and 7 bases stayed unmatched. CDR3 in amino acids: CASSLDLAGGRDEQFF. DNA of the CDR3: TGTGCCAGCAGCTTGGATCTAGCGGGGGGCCGGGATGAGCAGTTCTTC. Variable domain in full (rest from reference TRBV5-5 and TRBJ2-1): DAGVTQSPTHLIKTRGQQVTLRCSPISGHKSVSWYQQVLGQGPQFIFQYYEKEERGRGNFPDRFSARQFPNYSSELNVNALLLGDSALYLCASSLDLAGGRDEQFFGPGTRLTVL.

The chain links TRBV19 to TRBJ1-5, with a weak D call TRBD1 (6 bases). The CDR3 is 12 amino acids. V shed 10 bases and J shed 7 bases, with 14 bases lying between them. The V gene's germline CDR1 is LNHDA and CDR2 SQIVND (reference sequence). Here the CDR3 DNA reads TGTGCCACCCGAGGGGGGTGGCAGCCCCAGCATTTT. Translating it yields CATRGGWQPQHF.

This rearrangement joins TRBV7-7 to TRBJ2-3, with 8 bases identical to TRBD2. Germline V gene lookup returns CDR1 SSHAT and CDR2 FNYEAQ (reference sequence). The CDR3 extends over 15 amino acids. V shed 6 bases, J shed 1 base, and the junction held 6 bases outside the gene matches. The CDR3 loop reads CASSPTSGGTDTQYF. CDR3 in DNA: TGTGCCAGCAGTCCTACTAGCGGAGGCACAGATACGCAGTATTTT.

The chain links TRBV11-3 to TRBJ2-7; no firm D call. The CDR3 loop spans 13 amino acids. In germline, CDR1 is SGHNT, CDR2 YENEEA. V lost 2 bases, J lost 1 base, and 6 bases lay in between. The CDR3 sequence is CASSLTQSYEQYF. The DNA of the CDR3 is TGTGCCAGCAGCTTAACCCAGTCCTACGAGCAGTACTTC.

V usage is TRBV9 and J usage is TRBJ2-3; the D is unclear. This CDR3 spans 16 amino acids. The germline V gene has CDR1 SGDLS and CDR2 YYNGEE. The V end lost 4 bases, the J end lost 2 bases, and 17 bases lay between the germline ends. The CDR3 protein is CASSPRFHDSTDTQYF. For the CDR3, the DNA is TGTGCCAGCAGCCCTCGTTTTCACGACTCCACAGATACGCAGTATTTT.

In nucleotides, the CDR3 is TGTGCCAGCAGTGAAGTAGCCACTGAAGCTTTCTTT. Translated: CASSEVATEAFF. The chain recombines TRBV2 with TRBJ1-1; no clear D. V was cut by 1 base and J by 4 bases, with 4 bases left in between. The CDR3 has 12 residues. Looked up from germline, CDR1 is SNHLY and CDR2 is FYNNEI.

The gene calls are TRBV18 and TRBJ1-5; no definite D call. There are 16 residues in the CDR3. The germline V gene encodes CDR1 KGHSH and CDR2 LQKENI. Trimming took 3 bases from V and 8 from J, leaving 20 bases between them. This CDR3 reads CASSPNPGVSLEPQHF. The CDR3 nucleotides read TGTGCCAGCTCACCCAACCCAGGAGTAAGCTTAGAGCCCCAGCATTTT. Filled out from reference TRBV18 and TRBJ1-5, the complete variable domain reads NAGVMQNPRHLVRRRGQEARLRCSPMKGHSHVYWYRQLPEEGLKFMVYLQKENIIDESGMPKERFSAEFPKEGPSILRIQQVVRGDSAAYFCASSPNPGVSLEPQHFGDGTRLSIL.

CDR3 amino acids: CASRPTGSGGTIYF. For the CDR3, the DNA is TGTGCCAGCAGGCCCACCGGGTCTGGGGGCACCATATATTTT. The chain employs TRBV6-5 and TRBJ1-3; TRBD1 is a possible D gene (5 bases). Germline-derived CDR1 and CDR2 are MNHEY and SVGAGI. The CDR3 extends over 14 amino acids. The V end was cut by 6 bases, the J end by 9 bases, with 18 bases between.

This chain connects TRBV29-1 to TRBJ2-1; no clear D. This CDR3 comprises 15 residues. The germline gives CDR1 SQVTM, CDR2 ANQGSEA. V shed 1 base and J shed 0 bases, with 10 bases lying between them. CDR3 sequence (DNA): TGCAGCGTTGAAGGAGTGGTCAGCTCCTACAATGAGCAGTTCTTC. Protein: CSVEGVVSSYNEQFF.

The CDR3 region has the DNA TGTGCCAGCAGCTTGCCTGACCGTGAAGCTTTCTTT. Translation gives CASSLPDREAFF. V and J are TRBV13 and TRBJ1-1; D call uncertain. With 3 bases removed from V and 7 bases from J, the gap between germline ends came to 9 bases. Germline V gene sequence: CDR1 PRHDT, CDR2 FYEKMQ (reference sequence). The length of the CDR3 is 12 residues. The entire variable domain, with the rest obtained from reference TRBV13 and TRBJ1-1, is as follows: AAGVIQSPRHLIKEKRETATLKCYPIPRHDTVYWYQQGPGQDPQFLISFYEKMQSDKGSIPDRFSAQQFSDYHSELNMSSLELGDSALYFCASSLPDREAFFGQGTRLTVV.